The clone carrying this T cell receptor (beta chain) was seen many times. Its antigen is still unknown. RNA transcripts served as the template for amplifying TCR beta CDR3 regions. HTBI primers drove first-round RT-PCR of the TCR CDR3. Using its own MiXCR run on the multiplex PCR reads, TCRdb lists one record per CDR3 protein. The sample records around 610,000 distinct CDR3 sequences, approximately 14% being singletons. These data belong to a study of T cells in Graves' hyperthyroidism and ophthalmopathy. Study overall: Peripheral blood was acquired at first diagnosis, ahead of any therapy whatsoever.

Not enrolled were patients with uncontrolled infection, other autoimmune disease, pregnancy or lactation. The CDR3 extends over 15 amino acids. Germline V gene data show CDR1 as SGHTA and CDR2 as FQGNSA. Trimming cost V 3 bases and J 5 bases; bases outside gene matches: 4. Study-wide results and caveats: A 13 V-J signature model discriminated ophthalmopathy versus stable hyperthyroidism. Also found in blood were most expanded thyroid clonotypes above 0.001.

The sequencing sample was made of blood. The clonotype originates from a middle-aged woman with Graves' ophthalmopathy. The V call is TRBV7-2, the J call TRBJ2-2; 9 nucleotides align to TRBD2. This CDR3 is CASSLFLAGTGELFF. The DNA of the CDR3 is TGTGCCAGCAGCTTGTTCCTAGCGGGAACCGGGGAGCTGTTTTTT.